Following are 29 T cell receptor beta chains from one sample sequenced in a study of blood T cells in healthy people across ages (dated by TCRdb to between 2015 and 2017). The library was obtained by 5' RACE. These reads were obtained on an Illumina HiSeq 2500. The second PCR ran for about 7 to 11 cycles and used a J-beta primer mix along with a sample-barcoded 5' primer. TCRdb reran the public reads through fastp at Q25 and MiXCR, keeping productive beta chains. Here each entry gathers all rows of one CDR3 protein and keeps the most common genes and DNA. Counted in this sample were some 880,000 distinct CDR3 sequences; 35% to 40% of them appeared once. The ten largest account for under 15% of the sample. Sequenced sample: blood. These receptors came from a man between 18 and 35 years old in good health.

On this clonotype itself: Compared with germline, one end of the junction differs, possibly owing to a read error. The rearrangement links TRBV7-2 to TRBJ2-4; TRBD2 matches at 8 bases. This CDR3 contains 14 residues. Germline CDR1 and CDR2: SGHTA and FQGNSA. For the CDR3, the DNA is TGCGCCAGCAGCTTACGCCGGGGGGGCCGGGAACAGTACTTC. Translated, it gives CASSLRRGGREQYF.

This clonotype was seen only a few times. The CDR3 here is CASSSIAGGPGEQFF. DNA for the CDR3: TGTGCCAGCAGCTCTATAGCGGGGGGGCCTGGTGAGCAGTTCTTC. The chain joins TRBV9 to TRBJ2-1; 11 positions match TRBD2. The CDR3 has 15 amino acids. Germline V gene data show CDR1 as SGDLS and CDR2 as YYNGEE. Trimming cost V 4 bases and J 9 bases; bases outside gene matches: 9.

The genes are TRBV10-3 and TRBJ2-3; D is uncertain. The CDR3 totals 16 residues. Germline V lookup: CDR1 ENHRY, CDR2 SYGVKD. V dropped 0 bases and J dropped 0 bases, with 10 bases sitting between them. The CDR3 loop reads CAISESPSASTDTQYF. The CDR3 DNA follows: TGTGCCATCAGTGAGTCCCCGTCAGCTAGCACAGATACGCAGTATTTT.

The chain is built from TRBV7-9 and TRBJ2-2; D is possibly TRBD1 (6 bases). V was shortened by 3 bases and J by 1 base, with 12 bases between the two germline ends. Germline values: CDR1 SEHNR, CDR2 FQNEAQ (reference sequence). This CDR3 has 16 amino acids. In DNA form, the CDR3 reads TGTGCCAGCAGCTTCGGAAGGACAGAGAACACCGGGGAGCTGTTTTTT. Translating it yields CASSFGRTENTGELFF.

This clonotype has a handful of counts. The chain joins TRBV12-3 or TRBV12-4 to TRBJ2-1; 9 positions match TRBD1. The V gene end was trimmed by 5 bases and the J gene end by 8 bases; junction bases not matched to a gene: 10. CDR3 size: 15 residues. CDR3 bases: TGTGCCAGCAGTGTCCGGGACAGGGTTGTACATGAGCAGTTCTTC. Its translation is CASSVRDRVVHEQFF.

This clonotype was detected many times. This rearrangement joins TRBV5-1 to TRBJ2-1; D is unresolved. This CDR3 contains 15 residues. Germline V gives CDR1 SGHRS, CDR2 YFSETQ. Trimming shortened V by 4 bases and J by 0 bases, and 11 bases separated the two germline ends. The CDR3 nucleotides read TGCGCCAGCAGCCCGGATCCGGCCTCCTACAATGAGCAGTTCTTC. This codes for CASSPDPASYNEQFF.

V is TRBV5-1 and J is TRBJ1-2; D remains ambiguous. Germline CDR1 SGHRS, CDR2 YFSETQ. Trimming took off 4 bases at V and 7 bases at J, with 11 bases between the two ends. This CDR3 comprises 12 residues. CDR3 amino acids: CASSPTLGGYTF. CDR3 bases: TGCGCCAGCAGCCCGACACTTGGTGGCTACACCTTC.

This clonotype was seen ten or more times. The chain carries TRBV7-9 and TRBJ2-7; D remains ambiguous. V was pared by 3 bases and J by 3 bases, with 6 bases between. This CDR3 contains 12 residues. Germline loops: CDR1 SEHNR, CDR2 FQNEAQ (reference sequence). The DNA for the CDR3 is TGTGCCAGCAGCTTGGAAGACTACGAGCAGTACTTC. It codes for CASSLEDYEQYF.

The chain is built from TRBV4-1 and TRBJ1-5, with 9 bases matching TRBD1. CDR1 and CDR2 (germline): MGHRA, YSYEKL. V lost 8 bases, J lost 7 bases, and 6 bases stayed unmatched. There are 13 residues in the CDR3. The CDR3: CASSRTGVQPQHF. CDR3 nucleotides: TGCGCCAGCTCCCGGACAGGGGTGCAGCCCCAGCATTTT.

Points on this clonotype: Without the conserved terminal phenylalanine or tryptophan, this CDR3 likely stems from a read error. The CDR3 reads CASSDSSGVANEQFY. In DNA, the CDR3 is TGTGCCAGCAGTGACTCTAGCGGGGTGGCCAATGAGCAGTTCTAC. The V and J genes are TRBV6-4 and TRBJ2-1, with 8 positions matching TRBD2. V was clipped by 0 bases and J by 6 bases; unmatched bases: 4. There are 15 residues in the CDR3. Germline V gene lookup returns CDR1 MRHNA and CDR2 SNTAGT.

This clonotype appeared a few times. J is TRBJ2-1 and V is TRBV19, with D perhaps matching TRBD2 (7 bases). Germline lookup yields CDR1 LNHDA and CDR2 SQIVND (reference sequence). This CDR3 region has 16 residues. V gave up 6 bases and J gave up 0 bases, with 15 bases separating them. CDR3 loop: CASRFKGGNSYNEQFF. The CDR3 nucleotides read TGTGCCAGTAGATTCAAGGGGGGGAACTCCTACAATGAGCAGTTCTTC.

This clonotype has just one count. It may be a read error: a sequence one base away is much more abundant. The chain uses TRBV12-3 or TRBV12-4 and TRBJ1-2; D unclear. The length of the CDR3 is 13 residues. The CDR3 sequence: CVSSLDSYSRYTF. The CDR3 DNA follows: TGTGTCAGCAGTTTGGATAGTTACTCACGCTACACCTTC.

This clonotype occurred a few times. The rearrangement links TRBV20-1 to TRBJ2-1; 10 nucleotides align to TRBD2. This CDR3 is built from 14 residues. The V segment lost 4 bases and the J segment 6 bases; nucleotides outside the gene matches: 6. The germline CDR1 and CDR2 sequences are DFQATT and SNEGSKA (reference sequence). DNA for the CDR3: TGCAGTGCTACTATGCCTAGCGGGGGCAATGAGCAGTTCTTC. Translation gives CSATMPSGGNEQFF.

The sample holds a few counts of this clonotype. The chain is built from TRBV20-1 and TRBJ2-7, with 7 bases fitting TRBD1. This CDR3 has 14 amino acids. J gave up 2 bases and V 4 bases, and 8 bases lay outside the gene matches. CDR1 is DFQATT and CDR2 is SNEGSKA in the germline V gene (reference sequence). CDR3: CSAKGQLNPYEQYF. The CDR3 DNA is TGCAGTGCTAAGGGACAGCTTAATCCCTACGAGCAGTACTTC.

A single count supports this clonotype. V usage is TRBV12-3 or TRBV12-4 and J usage is TRBJ2-4, with D unresolved. The J call may be wrong; the DNA end is better matched by TRBJ2-7. The CDR3 is 14 residues long. The CDR3 DNA reads as TGTGCCAGCAGCCGACTGACGCAAAACTACGAGCAGTACTTC. It yields the protein CASSRLTQNYEQYF.

The V gene is TRBV24-1, the J gene TRBJ2-1; TRBD1 or TRBD2 may be the D gene (5 bases each). The CDR3 sequence is 14 residues long. Germline CDR1 reads KGHDR; CDR2 reads SFDVKD. V was clipped by 9 bases and J by 6 bases, with 17 bases between them. The CDR3 protein is CATSEAGGGNEQFF. DNA of the CDR3: TGTGCCACCTCAGAGGCGGGTGGGGGCAATGAGCAGTTCTTC.

The chain combines TRBV6-6 with TRBJ2-1, with D possibly being TRBD1 or TRBD2 (5 bases each). Gene TRBJ2-7 matches the end of the DNA better, so the J call may be wrong. The germline gives CDR1 MNHNY, CDR2 SVGAGI (reference sequence). This CDR3 is 15 amino acids long. The CDR3 is CASSYSAGTYNEQYF. The CDR3 DNA reads TGTGCCAGCAGTTACTCGGCAGGGACCTACAATGAGCAGTACTTC.

The chain uses TRBV7-3 and TRBJ2-1, with 7 bases fitting TRBD2. The CDR3 spans 17 residues. The V and J ends lost 5 bases and 3 bases, in that order; junction bases with no gene match: 13. Per the germline V gene, CDR1 is SGHTA and CDR2 is FQGTGA. CDR3 in amino acids: CASSPRTSFGIYNEQFF. CDR3 coding DNA: TGTGCCAGCAGCCCCCGGACTAGTTTCGGCATCTACAATGAGCAGTTCTTC. The full variable domain, in which reference TRBV7-3 and TRBJ2-1 provide the parts outside the CDR3, is GAGVSQTPSNKVTEKGKYVELRCDPISGHTALYWYRQSLGQGPEFLIYFQGTGAADDSGLPNDRFFAVRPEGSVSTLKIQRTERGDSAVYLCASSPRTSFGIYNEQFFGPGTRLTVL.

The chain links TRBV28 to TRBJ2-5; D might be TRBD2 (6 bases). Looked up from germline, CDR1 is MDHEN and CDR2 is SYDVKM. Trimming shortened V by 8 bases and J by 5 bases, and 12 bases separated the two germline ends. This CDR3 is built from 12 residues. CDR3 nucleotide sequence: TGTGCCAGCGGGGGGAGGATGGAGACCCAGTACTTC. The encoded protein is CASGGRMETQYF.

This clonotype was observed a few times. The genes are TRBV7-9 and TRBJ2-1; D perhaps matches TRBD2 (6 bases). Between the trimmed V and J ends, which lost 8 bases and 4 bases, there was a span of 24 bases. Germline assignment: CDR1 SEHNR and CDR2 FQNEAQ (reference sequence). The CDR3 has 17 residues. The CDR3 loop reads CASDSPGRWGLYNEQFF. Written as DNA, the CDR3 is TGTGCCAGCGACTCCCCGGGGAGGTGGGGTTTGTACAATGAGCAGTTCTTC.

The V gene is TRBV19, the J gene TRBJ1-5; D is possibly TRBD1 (5 bases). This CDR3 comprises 16 residues. CDR1 is LNHDA, CDR2 SQIVND, per germline (reference sequence). Trimming removed 5 bases at V and 1 base at J, with 15 bases between. The CDR3 loop reads CASSPTGDVSNQPQHF. CDR3 nucleotides: TGTGCCAGTAGTCCGACGGGGGACGTCAGCAATCAGCCCCAGCATTTT.

The chain has TRBV2 and TRBJ2-7; 7 positions match TRBD1. V lost 6 bases to trimming and J lost 7 bases; unmatched junction nucleotides: 15. Germline CDR1 SNHLY, CDR2 FYNNEI. This CDR3 contains 15 residues. CDR3 loop: CASSPDRVVANEQYF. The DNA of the CDR3 is TGTGCCAGCAGCCCAGACAGGGTTGTCGCTAATGAGCAGTACTTC.

The chain is built from TRBV5-1 and TRBJ1-4; D not resolved. This CDR3 has 15 amino acids. Germline V gene data show CDR1 as SGHRS and CDR2 as YFSETQ. V gave up 6 bases and J gave up 0 bases, with 12 bases separating them. The DNA for the CDR3 is TGCGCCAGCAAGGAGTACCCAGCAACTAATGAAAAACTGTTTTTT. Encoded protein: CASKEYPATNEKLFF.

This clonotype was found many times. The chain combines TRBV12-3 or TRBV12-4 with TRBJ2-1; the match to TRBD2 covers 7 bases. With V trimmed by 5 bases and J by 4 bases, 8 bases remained unmatched. The CDR3 runs 15 residues. CDR3 DNA sequence: TGTGCCAGCAGTCGGAAGCGGGGAAGATACAATGAGCAGTTCTTC. Protein sequence: CASSRKRGRYNEQFF.

This clonotype showed up many times. V usage is TRBV5-6 and J usage is TRBJ1-1, with D uncertain. Per the germline V gene, CDR1 is SGHDT and CDR2 is YYEEEE. The CDR3 length is 15 residues. Between the trimmed V and J ends, which lost 4 bases and 0 bases, there was a span of 13 bases. CDR3 protein: CASSKFRTLNTEAFF. CDR3 in DNA: TGTGCCAGCAGCAAGTTTCGGACCCTGAACACTGAAGCTTTCTTT. Full variable domain (remainder filled in from reference TRBV5-6 and TRBJ1-1): DAGVTQSPTHLIKTRGQQVTLRCSPKSGHDTVSWYQQALGQGPQFIFQYYEEEERQRGNFPDRFSGHQFPNYSSELNVNALLLGDSALYLCASSKFRTLNTEAFFGQGTRLTVV.

This chain uses TRBV7-2 with TRBJ1-6; TRBD1 is a possible D gene (5 bases). Germline lookup yields CDR1 SGHTA and CDR2 FQGNSA. The CDR3 covers 15 residues. Trimming cost V 6 bases and J 4 bases, with 13 bases left between them. For the CDR3, the DNA is TGTGCCAGCAGTCCCTCCGGGACTTATAATTCACCCCTCCACTTT. This gives the protein CASSPSGTYNSPLHF.

J is TRBJ1-5 and V is TRBV7-2; 10 positions match TRBD1. Trimming took 5 bases from V and 6 from J; bases not matched to a gene: 7. This CDR3 region has 15 residues. The germline V gene has CDR1 SGHTA and CDR2 FQGNSA. The CDR3 coding sequence is TGTGCCAGCAGCGCTGGACAGGGGGGGAGTCAGCCCCAGCATTTT. Translated: CASSAGQGGSQPQHF.

The CDR3 loop reads CASSPTGVSPYEQYF. Here the CDR3 DNA reads TGTGCCAGCAGCCCGACAGGGGTCTCCCCCTACGAGCAGTACTTC. This chain uses TRBV14 with TRBJ2-7, with 8 nucleotides matching TRBD1. CDR3 length: 15 residues. Per germline, CDR1 SGHDN and CDR2 FVKESK. V was clipped by 4 bases and J by 2 bases; unmatched bases: 7.

A few counts support this clonotype. This chain joins TRBV4-3 and TRBJ2-1; 11 positions agree with TRBD2. Germline CDR1 LGHNA, CDR2 YSLEER. This CDR3 is 15 amino acids long. The junction had 2 bases not matched to a gene; V was cut back by 0 bases and J by 7 bases. Here the CDR3 reads CASSQELAGANEQFF. In DNA form, the CDR3 reads TGCGCCAGCAGCCAAGAACTAGCGGGGGCTAATGAGCAGTTCTTC.